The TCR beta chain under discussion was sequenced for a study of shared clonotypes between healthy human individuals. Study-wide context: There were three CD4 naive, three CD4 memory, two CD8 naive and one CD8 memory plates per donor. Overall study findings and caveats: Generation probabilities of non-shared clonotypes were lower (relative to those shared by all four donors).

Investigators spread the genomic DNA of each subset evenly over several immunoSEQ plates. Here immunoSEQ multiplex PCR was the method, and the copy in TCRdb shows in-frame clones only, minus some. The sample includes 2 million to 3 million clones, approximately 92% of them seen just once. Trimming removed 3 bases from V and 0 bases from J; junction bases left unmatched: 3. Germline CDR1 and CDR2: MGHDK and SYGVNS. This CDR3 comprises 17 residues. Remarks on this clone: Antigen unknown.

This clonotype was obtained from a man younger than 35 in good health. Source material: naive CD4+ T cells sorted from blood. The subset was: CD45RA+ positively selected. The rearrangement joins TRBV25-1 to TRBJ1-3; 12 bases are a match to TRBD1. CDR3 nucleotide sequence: TGTGCCAGCAGTGACCTGGGACAGGGGGCCTCTGGAAACACCATATATTTT. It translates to CASSDLGQGASGNTIYF.